What follows describes a single TCR beta chain. Its antigen is currently unknown. The CDR3 length is 13 residues. Trimming took 0 bases from V and 1 from J, leaving 5 bases between them. Germline values: CDR1 SGHDT, CDR2 YYEEEE. The data belong to a study of vaccination effects on CD4 cells after COVID-19. Sequenced by immunoSEQ multiplex PCR; TCRdb stores in-frame clones only, minus some. Of 35,000 to 45,000 clones listed, about 80% are singletons. Study-wide results and limits: The vaccine-induced clones of healthy vaccinees included only 1 of 255 that cross-reacted with common cold coronaviruses.

Pools of viral peptides were used by the ViraFEST assay to expand antigen-specific CD4+ T cells ahead of sequencing. The authors isolated CD4+ T cells after approximately 9 days of culture. Participants were vaccinated with two doses of either the BNT162b2 or mRNA-1273 vaccine. Nucleocapsid antibody tests were negative, and the vaccine recipients had no prior SARS-CoV-2 infection. The researchers cultured 1.5 million to 2 million PBMC per well with about 10 IU/ml IL-2 and roughly 9.1 ug/ml peptides. The chain combines TRBV5-6 with TRBJ2-7; D might be TRBD1 (5 bases). This clonotype was obtained from a human donor who received a COVID-19 vaccine. Some clones in this sample may be carry-over from other donors' samples. Sample: CD4+ T cells from PBMCs cultured with HCoV-NL63 spike peptides, taken after COVID-19 vaccination. CDR3 nucleotide sequence: TGTGCCAGCAGCTTGGGACAGTCCTACGAGCAGTACGTC. Residues: CASSLGQSYEQYV.